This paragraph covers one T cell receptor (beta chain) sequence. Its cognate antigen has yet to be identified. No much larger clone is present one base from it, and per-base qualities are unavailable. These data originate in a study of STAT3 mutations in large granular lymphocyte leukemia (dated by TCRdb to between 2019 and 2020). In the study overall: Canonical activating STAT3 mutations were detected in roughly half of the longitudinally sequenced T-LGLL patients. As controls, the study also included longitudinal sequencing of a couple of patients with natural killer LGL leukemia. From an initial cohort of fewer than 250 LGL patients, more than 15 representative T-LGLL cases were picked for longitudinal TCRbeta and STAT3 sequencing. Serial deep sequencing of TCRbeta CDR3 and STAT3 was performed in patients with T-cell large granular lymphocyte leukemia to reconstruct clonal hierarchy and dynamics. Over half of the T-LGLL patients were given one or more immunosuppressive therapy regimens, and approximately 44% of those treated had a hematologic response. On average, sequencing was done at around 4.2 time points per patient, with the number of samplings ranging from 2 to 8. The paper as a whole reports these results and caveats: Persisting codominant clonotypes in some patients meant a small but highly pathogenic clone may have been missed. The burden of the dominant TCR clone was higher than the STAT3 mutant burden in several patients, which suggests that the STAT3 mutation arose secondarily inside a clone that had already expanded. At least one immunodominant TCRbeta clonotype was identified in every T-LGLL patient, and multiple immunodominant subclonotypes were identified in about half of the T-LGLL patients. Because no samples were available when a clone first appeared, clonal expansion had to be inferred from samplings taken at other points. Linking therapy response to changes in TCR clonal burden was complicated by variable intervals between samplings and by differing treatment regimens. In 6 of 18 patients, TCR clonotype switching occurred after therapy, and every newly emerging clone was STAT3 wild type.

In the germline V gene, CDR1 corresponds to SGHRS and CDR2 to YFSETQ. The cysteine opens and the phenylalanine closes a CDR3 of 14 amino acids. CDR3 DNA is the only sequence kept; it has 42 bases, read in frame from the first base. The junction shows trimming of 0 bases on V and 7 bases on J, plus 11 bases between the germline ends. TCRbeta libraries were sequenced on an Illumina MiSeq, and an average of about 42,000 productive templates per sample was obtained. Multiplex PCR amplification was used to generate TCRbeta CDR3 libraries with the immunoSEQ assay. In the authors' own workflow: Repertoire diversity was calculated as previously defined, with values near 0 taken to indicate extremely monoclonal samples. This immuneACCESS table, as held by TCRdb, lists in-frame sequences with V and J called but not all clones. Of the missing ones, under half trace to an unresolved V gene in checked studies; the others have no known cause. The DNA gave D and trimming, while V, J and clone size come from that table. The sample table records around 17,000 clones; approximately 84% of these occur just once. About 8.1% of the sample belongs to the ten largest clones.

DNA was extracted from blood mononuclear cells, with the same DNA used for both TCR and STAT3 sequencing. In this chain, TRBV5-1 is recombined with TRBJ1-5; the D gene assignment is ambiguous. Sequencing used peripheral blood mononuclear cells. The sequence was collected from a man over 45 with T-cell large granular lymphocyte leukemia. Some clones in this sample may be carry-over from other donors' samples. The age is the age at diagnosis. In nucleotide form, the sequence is TGCGCCAGCAGCTTGGGTGGGGATGGGCAGCCCCAGCATTTT. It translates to CASSLGGDGQPQHF.